This is a list of T cell receptor beta chains from one sample in a study of blood T cell repertoires in COVID-19. Here immunoSEQ multiplex PCR was the method, and the copy in TCRdb shows in-frame clones only, minus some. Among about 140,000 clones, approximately 82% were seen once, and the ten largest hold roughly a tenth. Sequenced: peripheral blood. Receptors were obtained from a man between 60 and 70 years old with active or convalescent COVID-19. The CDR3 runs from the conserved cysteine through the conserved F or W. A D gene is named only where the DNA matches it firmly. Clone size is stated in some rows and not others, as once, few, many or a class when expanded.

v_call: TRBV18
d_call: NA
clone_size: NA
j_call: TRBJ2-5
cdr3_aa: CASSPSSTAKETQYF
cdr3_nt: TGTGCCAGCTCACCCTCCTCGACAGCGAAAGAGACCCAGTACTTC

v_call: TRBV6-2/TRBV6-3
d_call: NA
clone_size: NA
j_call: TRBJ1-6
cdr3_aa: CASSYSPDYYNSPLHF
cdr3_nt: TGTGCCAGCAGTTACTCTCCAGACTACTATAATTCACCCCTCCACTTT

v_call: TRBV7-2
d_call: TRBD1
clone_size: NA
j_call: TRBJ1-1
cdr3_aa: CASSLDRGLRTEAFF
cdr3_nt: TGTGCCAGCAGCTTAGACAGGGGTCTTCGCACTGAAGCTTTCTTT

v_call: TRBV5-1
d_call: TRBD2
clone_size: few
j_call: TRBJ2-7
cdr3_aa: CASRPAGGTVLDEQYF
cdr3_nt: TGCGCCAGCAGGCCAGCGGGGGGGACGGTTCTTGATGAGCAGTACTTC

v_call: TRBV14
d_call: NA
clone_size: NA
j_call: TRBJ2-1
cdr3_aa: CASSQNLRGHEQFF
cdr3_nt: TGTGCCAGCAGCCAAAATCTCAGGGGTCATGAGCAGTTCTTC

v_call: TRBV2
d_call: TRBD2
clone_size: NA
j_call: TRBJ2-3
cdr3_aa: CASSPGQGGLAGDTDTQYF
cdr3_nt: TGTGCCAGCAGTCCGGGACAGGGAGGACTAGCGGGAGACACAGATACGCAGTATTTT

v_call: TRBV12-3/TRBV12-4
d_call: NA
clone_size: few
j_call: TRBJ1-1
cdr3_aa: CASSFGRGPEAFF
cdr3_nt: TGTGCCAGCAGTTTCGGCAGGGGCCCTGAAGCTTTCTTT

v_call: TRBV19
d_call: TRBD1
clone_size: NA
j_call: TRBJ1-3
cdr3_aa: CATSDRDSGNTIYF
cdr3_nt: TGTGCCACTTCTGACAGGGACTCTGGAAACACCATATATTTT

v_call: TRBV5-1
d_call: NA
clone_size: NA
j_call: TRBJ2-7
cdr3_aa: CASSVVGRSSYEQYF
cdr3_nt: TGCGCCAGCAGCGTAGTCGGAAGGAGCTCCTACGAGCAGTACTTC

v_call: TRBV27
d_call: TRBD1
clone_size: few
j_call: TRBJ1-1
cdr3_aa: CASTLNRGNTEAFF
cdr3_nt: TGTGCCAGCACCCTAAACAGGGGCAACACTGAAGCTTTCTTT

v_call: TRBV19
d_call: NA
clone_size: NA
j_call: TRBJ2-3
cdr3_aa: CASSPKTGTSTDTQYF
cdr3_nt: TGTGCCAGTAGTCCGAAAACTGGGACTAGCACAGATACGCAGTATTTT

v_call: TRBV9
d_call: TRBD1
clone_size: NA
j_call: TRBJ1-2
cdr3_aa: CASSPRQGNYGYTF
cdr3_nt: TGTGCCAGCAGCCCCAGACAGGGCAACTATGGCTACACCTTC

v_call: TRBV7-9
d_call: TRBD2
clone_size: NA
j_call: TRBJ2-2
cdr3_aa: CASSRLTGTSGRGTGELFF
cdr3_nt: TGTGCCAGCAGCCGCCTGACCGGGACTAGCGGGAGGGGCACCGGGGAGCTGTTTTTT

v_call: TRBV19
d_call: TRBD1
clone_size: NA
j_call: TRBJ1-5
cdr3_aa: CASSRDRGIQPQHF
cdr3_nt: TGTGCCAGTAGTAGGGACAGGGGAATTCAGCCCCAGCATTTT

v_call: TRBV30
d_call: NA
clone_size: few
j_call: TRBJ1-6
cdr3_aa: CAWSAVGRGSPLHF
cdr3_nt: TGTGCCTGGAGTGCAGTAGGGAGGGGATCACCCCTCCACTTT

v_call: TRBV11-2
d_call: TRBD1
clone_size: NA
j_call: TRBJ2-7
cdr3_aa: CASTFWTGAYEQYF
cdr3_nt: TGTGCCAGCACCTTCTGGACAGGGGCCTACGAGCAGTACTTC

v_call: TRBV6-6
d_call: NA
clone_size: NA
j_call: TRBJ1-2
cdr3_aa: CASTPDTLSYGYTF
cdr3_nt: TGTGCCAGCACTCCAGACACCCTCTCCTATGGCTACACCTTC

v_call: TRBV5-1
d_call: TRBD2
clone_size: NA
j_call: TRBJ2-5
cdr3_aa: CASSTGTSGGETQYF
cdr3_nt: TGCGCCAGCAGCACCGGGACTAGCGGGGGAGAGACCCAGTACTTC

v_call: TRBV7-6
d_call: NA
clone_size: NA
j_call: TRBJ2-2
cdr3_aa: CASSLEVMAPRFTGELFF
cdr3_nt: TGTGCCAGCAGCTTAGAGGTCATGGCACCTAGATTCACCGGGGAGCTGTTTTTT

v_call: TRBV24-1
d_call: NA
clone_size: once
j_call: TRBJ1-5
cdr3_aa: CATSDSNANQPQHF
cdr3_nt: TGTGCCACCAGTGATTCCAATGCGAATCAGCCCCAGCATTTT

v_call: TRBV11-3
d_call: NA
clone_size: NA
j_call: TRBJ2-1
cdr3_aa: CASSPGTPLKLEQFF
cdr3_nt: TGTGCCAGCAGCCCCGGGACTCCCTTGAAATTAGAGCAGTTCTTC

v_call: TRBV5-8
d_call: NA
clone_size: NA
j_call: TRBJ2-6
cdr3_aa: CASSLGNPSGANVLTF
cdr3_nt: TGTGCCAGCAGCCTCGGGAACCCCTCTGGGGCCAACGTCCTGACTTTC

v_call: TRBV14
d_call: TRBD1
clone_size: once
j_call: TRBJ1-1
cdr3_aa: CASRRTGGTEAFF
cdr3_nt: TGTGCCAGCAGGCGGACAGGGGGAACTGAAGCTTTCTTT

v_call: TRBV5-1
d_call: TRBD2
clone_size: NA
j_call: TRBJ2-5
cdr3_aa: CASSLSQGGGQETQYF
cdr3_nt: TGCGCCAGCAGCTTGTCGCAGGGCGGGGGCCAAGAGACCCAGTACTTC

v_call: TRBV10-1
d_call: NA
clone_size: NA
j_call: TRBJ2-3
cdr3_aa: CASSESSQSTDTQYF
cdr3_nt: TGCGCCAGCAGTGAGTCGTCCCAAAGCACAGATACGCAGTATTTT

v_call: TRBV6-5
d_call: NA
clone_size: NA
j_call: TRBJ1-4
cdr3_aa: CASTPHRLTNEKLFF
cdr3_nt: TGTGCCAGCACCCCACATCGTCTGACTAATGAAAAACTGTTTTTT

v_call: TRBV5-1
d_call: NA
clone_size: NA
j_call: TRBJ2-1
cdr3_aa: CASSYWRGGEQFF
cdr3_nt: TGCGCCAGCAGCTATTGGCGTGGAGGCGAGCAGTTCTTC

v_call: TRBV7-2
d_call: NA
clone_size: NA
j_call: TRBJ1-6
cdr3_aa: CASSPPGGRGNSPLHF
cdr3_nt: TGTGCCAGCAGCCCCCCCGGGGGAAGGGGCAATTCACCCCTCCACTTT

v_call: TRBV6-5
d_call: TRBD1
clone_size: NA
j_call: TRBJ1-2
cdr3_aa: CATPIPMTGSNGYTF
cdr3_nt: TGTGCCACCCCCATACCAATGACAGGGAGTAATGGCTACACCTTC

v_call: TRBV21-1
d_call: NA
clone_size: NA
j_call: TRBJ2-4
cdr3_aa: CASNESPRTGVKNIQYF
cdr3_nt: TGTGCCAGCAACGAAAGTCCCCGGACAGGGGTCAAAAACATTCAGTACTTC

v_call: TRBV28
d_call: TRBD1
clone_size: NA
j_call: TRBJ1-1
cdr3_aa: CASSLGTGSEAFF
cdr3_nt: TGTGCCAGCAGTTTGGGGACAGGGAGTGAAGCTTTCTTT

v_call: TRBV7-2
d_call: TRBD1
clone_size: NA
j_call: TRBJ2-7
cdr3_aa: CASSPNPLWDRATYEQYF
cdr3_nt: TGTGCCAGCAGCCCTAACCCCCTTTGGGACAGGGCGACCTACGAGCAGTACTTC

v_call: TRBV2
d_call: NA
clone_size: NA
j_call: TRBJ1-4
cdr3_aa: CASTLLQQVKEKLFF
cdr3_nt: TGTGCCAGCACCCTCCTGCAGCAGGTGAAGGAAAAACTGTTTTTT

v_call: TRBV2
d_call: NA
clone_size: NA
j_call: TRBJ2-6
cdr3_aa: CASTWLSGANVLTF
cdr3_nt: TGTGCCAGCACTTGGCTTTCTGGGGCCAACGTCCTGACTTTC

v_call: TRBV10-3
d_call: TRBD1
clone_size: NA
j_call: TRBJ1-2
cdr3_aa: CAIRDQDREDGYTF
cdr3_nt: TGTGCCATCAGAGACCAGGACAGGGAAGATGGCTACACCTTC

v_call: TRBV9
d_call: TRBD1
clone_size: NA
j_call: TRBJ2-1
cdr3_aa: CASSLSPQGAFSNEQFF
cdr3_nt: TGTGCCAGCAGCCTTAGCCCACAGGGGGCGTTTAGCAATGAGCAGTTCTTC

v_call: TRBV27
d_call: NA
clone_size: NA
j_call: TRBJ1-6
cdr3_aa: CASSRNRRSPLHF
cdr3_nt: TGTGCCAGCAGTCGGAATCGGAGGTCACCCCTCCACTTT

v_call: TRBV18
d_call: NA
clone_size: once
j_call: TRBJ1-5
cdr3_aa: CASSSTVNSNQPQHF
cdr3_nt: TGTGCCAGCTCATCGACAGTTAATAGCAATCAGCCCCAGCATTTT

v_call: TRBV6-5
d_call: TRBD2
clone_size: few
j_call: TRBJ2-2
cdr3_aa: CASSRGEGSSWFF
cdr3_nt: TGTGCCAGCAGCAGAGGGGAGGGGAGCTCATGGTTTTTT

v_call: TRBV10-3
d_call: TRBD1
clone_size: NA
j_call: TRBJ2-7
cdr3_aa: CAISGGQGQNYEQYF
cdr3_nt: TGTGCCATCAGTGGGGGACAGGGGCAAAACTACGAGCAGTACTTC

v_call: TRBV5-4
d_call: NA
clone_size: NA
j_call: TRBJ1-4
cdr3_aa: CASSFSTNEKLFF
cdr3_nt: TGTGCCAGCAGCTTCTCGACTAATGAAAAACTGTTTTTT

v_call: TRBV12-3/TRBV12-4
d_call: NA
clone_size: NA
j_call: TRBJ1-1
cdr3_aa: CASSLAANPRVF
cdr3_nt: TGTGCCAGCAGTTTAGCAGCCAACCCGAGGGTCTTT

v_call: TRBV6-2/TRBV6-3
d_call: TRBD2
clone_size: NA
j_call: TRBJ2-1
cdr3_aa: CASSNPGLAGGRGEQFF
cdr3_nt: TGTGCCAGCAGTAACCCGGGACTAGCGGGAGGCAGAGGTGAGCAGTTCTTC

v_call: TRBV5-6
d_call: TRBD1
clone_size: NA
j_call: TRBJ2-7
cdr3_aa: CASNDRGRDEQYF
cdr3_nt: TGTGCCAGCAACGACAGGGGGCGGGACGAGCAGTACTTC

v_call: TRBV19
d_call: TRBD1
clone_size: NA
j_call: TRBJ2-1
cdr3_aa: CATNTGGRLNEQFF
cdr3_nt: TGTGCAACGAATACAGGGGGCCGGTTGAATGAGCAGTTCTTC

v_call: TRBV7-2
d_call: NA
clone_size: NA
j_call: TRBJ1-1
cdr3_aa: CASSFNTGLAFF
cdr3_nt: TGTGCCAGCAGCTTTAATACAGGGTTGGCTTTCTTT

v_call: TRBV11-2
d_call: NA
clone_size: NA
j_call: TRBJ2-3
cdr3_aa: CASSSLPDTQYF
cdr3_nt: TGTGCCAGCAGCTCTCTTCCAGATACGCAGTATTTT

v_call: TRBV6-1
d_call: TRBD1
clone_size: NA
j_call: TRBJ2-7
cdr3_aa: CASKRGQGYEQYF
cdr3_nt: TGTGCCAGCAAGAGGGGACAGGGCTACGAGCAGTACTTC

v_call: TRBV15
d_call: TRBD1
clone_size: NA
j_call: TRBJ1-2
cdr3_aa: CATSSRGADGYTF
cdr3_nt: TGTGCCACCAGCTCCAGGGGGGCAGATGGCTACACCTTC

v_call: TRBV27
d_call: NA
clone_size: NA
j_call: TRBJ1-1
cdr3_aa: CASSLIGLTAGTEAFF
cdr3_nt: TGTGCCAGCAGTTTAATAGGACTCACCGCGGGGACTGAAGCTTTCTTT

v_call: TRBV30
d_call: TRBD1
clone_size: NA
j_call: TRBJ1-4
cdr3_aa: CAWSSGQATNEKLFF
cdr3_nt: TGTGCCTGGAGCTCGGGACAGGCAACTAATGAAAAACTGTTTTTT

v_call: TRBV30
d_call: TRBD1
clone_size: NA
j_call: TRBJ1-4
cdr3_aa: CAWSNGAGGSRYNEKLFF
cdr3_nt: TGTGCCTGGAGTAACGGCGCAGGGGGTTCTCGTTACAATGAAAAACTGTTTTTT

v_call: TRBV6-2/TRBV6-3
d_call: TRBD1
clone_size: NA
j_call: TRBJ1-6
cdr3_aa: CASSYSTGQGIDYNSPLHF
cdr3_nt: TGTGCCAGCAGTTACTCGACGGGACAGGGGATCGACTATAATTCACCCCTCCACTTT

v_call: TRBV19
d_call: TRBD1
clone_size: NA
j_call: TRBJ1-6
cdr3_aa: CASCEGDRLNSPLHF
cdr3_nt: TGTGCCAGCTGCGAGGGGGACAGACTTAATTCACCCCTCCACTTT

v_call: TRBV12-3/TRBV12-4
d_call: TRBD1
clone_size: NA
j_call: TRBJ1-1
cdr3_aa: CASSWDRVGAFF
cdr3_nt: TGTGCCAGCAGTTGGGACAGGGTGGGTGCTTTCTTT